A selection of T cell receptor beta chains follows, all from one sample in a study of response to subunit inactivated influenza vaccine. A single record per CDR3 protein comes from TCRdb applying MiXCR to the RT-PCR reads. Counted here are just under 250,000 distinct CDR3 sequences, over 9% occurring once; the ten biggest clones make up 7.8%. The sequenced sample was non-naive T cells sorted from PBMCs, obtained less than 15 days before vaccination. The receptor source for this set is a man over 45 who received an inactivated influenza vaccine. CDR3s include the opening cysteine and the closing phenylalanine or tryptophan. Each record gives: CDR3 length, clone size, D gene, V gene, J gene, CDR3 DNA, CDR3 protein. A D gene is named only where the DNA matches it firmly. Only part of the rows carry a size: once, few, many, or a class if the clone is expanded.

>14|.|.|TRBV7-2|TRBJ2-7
TGTGCCAGCAGGCCCAGCTGGAGCTCCTACGAGCAGTACTTC
CASRPSWSSYEQYF
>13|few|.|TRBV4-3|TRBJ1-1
TGCGCCAGCAGCCAAGATGAGGCAGGGAAAGCTTTCTTT
CASSQDEAGKAFF
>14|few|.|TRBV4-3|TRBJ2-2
TGCGCCAGCAGCCAATGGGTGGACACCGGGGAGCTGTTTTTT
CASSQWVDTGELFF
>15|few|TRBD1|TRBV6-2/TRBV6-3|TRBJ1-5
TGTGCCAGCAGCTTGGACAGGGGGCTCTATCAGCCCCAGCATTTT
CASSLDRGLYQPQHF
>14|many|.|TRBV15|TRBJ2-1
TGTGCCACCAGCAGAGATATCGTTGGCAGTGAGCAGTTCTTC
CATSRDIVGSEQFF
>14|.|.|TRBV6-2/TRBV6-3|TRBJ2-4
TGTGCCAGCACCAAAACAGGGACCAAAAACATTCAGGACTTC
CASTKTGTKNIQDF
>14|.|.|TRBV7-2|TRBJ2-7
TGTGCCAGCAGCTTCGGAGAGGGGGCCTACGAGCAGTACTTC
CASSFGEGAYEQYF
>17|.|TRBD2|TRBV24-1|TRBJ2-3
TGTGCCACCAGTGAACAAGGGACTAGCGGGGTGACAGATACGCAGTATTTT
CATSEQGTSGVTDTQYF
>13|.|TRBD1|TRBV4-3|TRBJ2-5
TGCGCCAGCAGCCGGACAGGGCGGGAGACCCAGTACTTC
CASSRTGRETQYF
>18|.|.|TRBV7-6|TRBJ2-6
TGTGCCAGCAGCTTAGGCGTAGGCTTTACCTCTGGGGCCAACGTCCTGACTTTC
CASSLGVGFTSGANVLTF
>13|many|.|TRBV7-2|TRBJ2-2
TGTGCCAGCAGTTTGGCACGAACCGGGGAGCTGTTTTTT
CASSLARTGELFF
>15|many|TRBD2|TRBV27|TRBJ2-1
TGTGCCAGCAGTTTGACTAGCGGGGGGGCCAATGAGCAGTTCTTC
CASSLTSGGANEQFF
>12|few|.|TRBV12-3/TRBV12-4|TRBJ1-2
TGTGCCAGCAGCCGTGGAGTGGGGGGCTACACCTTC
CASSRGVGGYTF
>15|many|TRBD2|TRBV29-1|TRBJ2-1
TGCAGCGTTGTAGGGGGACTAGCGACTGACAATGAGCAGTTCTTC
CSVVGGLATDNEQFF
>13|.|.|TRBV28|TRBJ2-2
TGTGCCAGCAGACCCACGAACACCGGGGAGCTGTTTTTT
CASRPTNTGELFF
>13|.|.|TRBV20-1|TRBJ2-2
TGCAGTGCTAGAGCTGGTAACACCGGGGAGCTGTTTTTT
CSARAGNTGELFF
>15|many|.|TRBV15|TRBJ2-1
TGTGCCACCAGCAGAGAAGTGAGCTCCTACAATGAGCAGTTCTTC
CATSREVSSYNEQFF
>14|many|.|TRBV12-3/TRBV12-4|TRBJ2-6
TGTGCCAGCACCGGGGACTCTGGGGCCAACGTCCTGACTTTC
CASTGDSGANVLTF
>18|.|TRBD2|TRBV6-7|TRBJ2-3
TGTGCCAGCAGTCACGGACTAGCGGGGGCTACTAGCACAGATACGCAGTATTTT
CASSHGLAGATSTDTQYF
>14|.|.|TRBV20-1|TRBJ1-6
TGCAGTGCTAGAGCTGGACCGGCGAATTCACCCCTCCACTTT
CSARAGPANSPLHF
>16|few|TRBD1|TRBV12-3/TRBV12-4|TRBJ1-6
TGTGCCAGCAGTTTAAATTGGGACAGAAATAATTCACCCCTCCACTTT
CASSLNWDRNNSPLHF
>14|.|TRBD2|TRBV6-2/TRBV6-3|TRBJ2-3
TGTGCCAGCAGTTACGGGACTAGCAGGTATACGCAGTATTTT
CASSYGTSRYTQYF
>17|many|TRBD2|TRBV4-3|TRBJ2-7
TGCGCCAGCAGCCCAGGAGTAGCTAGCGGTAGCTCCTACGAGCAGTACTTC
CASSPGVASGSSYEQYF
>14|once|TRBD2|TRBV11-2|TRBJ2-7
TGTGCCAGCAGCCCCGGGACTAGGGCCCCCGAGCAGTACTTC
CASSPGTRAPEQYF